This TCR delta chain originates from a study of delta chains in infants with herpesvirus infections. Study in general: Infants in Uganda were tracked from birth through primary CMV infection. Study-wide points: The study lacked race- and environment-matched controls and was small.

Reverse transcription of PBMC RNA used primers specific for the gamma and delta chains. TCRdb reapplied CATT to the RT-PCR reads. This sample yields 1,100 or so delta-chain clones, of which approximately 31% are seen a single time; approximately 6.2% belongs to the top ten. By share, this clone counts as large (0.1 to 1%). Its cognate antigen is unknown. This receptor was taken from a human donor who was a Ugandan infant, either HIV-exposed or HIV-unexposed (not recorded which). Specimen: peripheral blood, collected at time point 1 of longitudinal follow-up.

The CDR3 DNA is TGTGCTCTTGGGGAAGGGTTAGTGGGGGATAAGGGGACCGATAAACTCATCTTT. This translates into CALGEGLVGDKGTDKLIF. The chain joins TRDV1 to TRDJ1; 9 nucleotides match TRDD3. This CDR3 spans 18 amino acids. V lost 2 bases, J lost 2 bases, and 12 bases stayed unmatched. Germline V gene lookup returns CDR1 TSWWSYY and CDR2 QGS.